This TCR beta chain was sequenced in a study of glioma-infiltrating T cells. General study points: Above-expected tissue-blood divergence occurred in all gliomas, most in low-grade ones. Very few CDR3 sequences were shared between tissue and blood.

As for this clonotype: The antigen is not known.

Using RNA template, CDR3s of TCR alpha and beta were amplified with iRepertoire arm-PCR. TCRdb used MiXCR to reprocess the multiplex PCR reads, holding one entry per CDR3 protein. The sample contains under 200,000 distinct CDR3 sequences, about 40% of which appear only once. The germline V gene encodes CDR1 SGHDN and CDR2 FVKESK. The CDR3 covers 13 residues. Trimming took 4 bases from V and 4 from J, leaving 7 bases between them. The clonotype was recovered from a human donor with low-grade glioma or glioblastoma, undergoing nonglioma brain surgery, or in good health (not recorded which). This chain connects TRBV14 to TRBJ1-4; D gene uncertain. Sequencing input: glioma tissue, nonneoplastic brain tissue, or PBMCs (not recorded which). CDR3 nucleotides: TGTGCCAGCAGCCCGGGCCTTAATGAAAAACTGTTTTTT. It codes for CASSPGLNEKLFF. The whole variable domain, remainder taken from reference TRBV14 and TRBJ1-4, is EAGVTQFPSHSVIEKGQTVTLRCDPISGHDNLYWYRRVMGKEIKFLLHFVKESKQDESGMPNNRFLAERTGGTYSTLKVQPAELEDSGVYFCASSPGLNEKLFFGSGTQLSVL.